This TCR beta chain stems from a study of T-cell memory formation after mild COVID-19. Study outcomes and limitations: Of the contracting clones, CD4+ ones lay mainly in CM and EM, and CD8+ ones in EMRA.

TCRdb used MiXCR to reprocess the 5' RACE reads, holding one entry per CDR3 protein. The sample shows about 180,000 distinct CDR3 sequences, approximately 16% of them seen only once. Trimming at V came to 0 bases and at J to 4 bases, leaving 5 bases not matched to a gene. The CDR3 is made up of 15 amino acids. CDR1 and CDR2 from the germline V gene are DFQATT and SNEGSKA (reference sequence). Only a few counts were recorded for this clonotype. Its antigen is not identified. The chain recombines TRBV20-1 with TRBJ2-5; 10 nucleotides agree with TRBD2. The receptor was derived from an adult woman who had mild COVID-19 (a few samples of this study predate the infection). Cell type and time point are not known. The specimen sequenced was PBMCs or a T cell subset sorted from them (not recorded which). The CDR3 DNA reads as TGCAGTGCTAGAGATGCTAGCGGGAGAGGAGAGACCCAGTACTTC. Amino acid sequence: CSARDASGRGETQYF.